The 8 T cell receptor beta chains presented below share a single source sample, sequenced in a study of post-analysis software for immune sequencing data. Study findings and constraints: Elevated frequency relative to controls characterized roughly 5 TRBV segments in patients, TRBV5-6, TRBV5-1 and TRBV20-1 among them.

The library was made from cDNA and included unique molecular identifiers. TCRdb processed the PCR reads anew with MiXCR; each CDR3 protein has one entry. The table shows approximately 730,000 distinct CDR3 sequences, with roughly 50% occurring only once. The antigens of these receptors remain unknown. The sequenced sample consisted of blood. Source of these receptors: a girl aged 10-17 years with multiple sclerosis.

The V gene is TRBV29-1, the J gene TRBJ1-1; 8 bases are shared with TRBD1. J was trimmed by 10 bases and V by 6 bases; bases with no gene match: 7. Germline loops: CDR1 SQVTM, CDR2 ANQGSEA. This CDR3 is built from 11 residues. CDR3 nucleotides: TGCAGCGTAAGGACAGGGCAGGCAGCTTTCTTT. It translates to CSVRTGQAAFF.

The chain couples TRBV20-1 to TRBJ1-1; D might be TRBD1 (5 bases). Trimming removed 2 bases from V and 1 base from J, with 11 bases in between. Germline values: CDR1 DFQATT, CDR2 SNEGSKA (reference sequence). This CDR3 is built from 14 residues. CDR3 DNA sequence: TGCAGTGCTAGAAGGGGCGGGGGGAACACTGAAGCTTTCTTT. It yields the protein CSARRGGGNTEAFF.

This chain connects TRBV12-3 or TRBV12-4 to TRBJ2-7, with TRBD2 identical over 10 bases. The better agreement between TRBJ2-5 and the DNA end casts doubt on the J call. The CDR3 length is 18 residues. The CDR3 protein is CASSGRLAGVGPVETQYF. CDR3 nucleotides: TGTGCCAGCAGTGGGAGGCTAGCGGGAGTTGGCCCCGTGGAGACCCAGTACTTC.

This clonotype has more than one count but fewer than ten. V is TRBV20-1 and J is TRBJ2-2; D remains ambiguous. CDR1 and CDR2 from the germline V gene are DFQATT and SNEGSKA (reference sequence). The CDR3 is 13 residues long. Deletions cut 3 bases from V and 1 base from J, with 6 bases between. CDR3 sequence (DNA): TGCAGTGCTAGCTCCCTGAACACCGGGGAGCTGTTTTTT. Translated, it gives CSASSLNTGELFF.

This clonotype occurred a few times. The CDR3 DNA follows: TGTGCTAGTGGTCTAGGGTCGAGTAGTTCAGAGACCCAGTACTTC. Protein sequence: CASGLGSSSSETQYF. V is TRBV12-5 and J is TRBJ2-5; D unresolved. Looked up from germline, CDR1 is LGHNT and CDR2 is FRNRAP. Trimming took off 5 bases at V and 4 bases at J, with 17 bases between the two ends. This CDR3 region has 15 residues.

The chain links TRBV27 to TRBJ2-5; 7 nucleotides line up with TRBD1. Trimming cost V 5 bases and J 4 bases; bases outside gene matches: 10. The CDR3 runs to 15 residues. Germline V gives CDR1 MNHEY, CDR2 SMNVEV (reference sequence). The CDR3 is CASSASGQPIETQYF. The CDR3 coding sequence is TGTGCCAGCAGTGCATCGGGACAGCCCATAGAGACCCAGTACTTC.

V gene TRBV29-1 combines with J gene TRBJ2-1; the match to TRBD2 covers 13 bases. CDR1 and CDR2 from the germline V gene are SQVTM and ANQGSEA. V dropped 7 bases and J dropped 10; count of bases not matched to a gene: 13. The CDR3 spans 15 residues. CDR3 sequence reads: CSARRTSGSNSEQFF. For the CDR3, the DNA is TGCAGCGCTCGTAGGACTAGCGGGAGCAACAGCGAGCAGTTCTTC.

In its sample, this clonotype was seen a few times. The rearrangement joins TRBV12-3 or TRBV12-4 to TRBJ1-6; unclear D gene. CDR3 length: 12 amino acids. Trimming removed 6 bases from V and 7 bases from J, with 7 bases in between. CDR3 sequence: CASSPPNSPLHF. The CDR3 coding sequence is TGTGCCAGCAGCCCGCCGAATTCACCCCTCCACTTT.